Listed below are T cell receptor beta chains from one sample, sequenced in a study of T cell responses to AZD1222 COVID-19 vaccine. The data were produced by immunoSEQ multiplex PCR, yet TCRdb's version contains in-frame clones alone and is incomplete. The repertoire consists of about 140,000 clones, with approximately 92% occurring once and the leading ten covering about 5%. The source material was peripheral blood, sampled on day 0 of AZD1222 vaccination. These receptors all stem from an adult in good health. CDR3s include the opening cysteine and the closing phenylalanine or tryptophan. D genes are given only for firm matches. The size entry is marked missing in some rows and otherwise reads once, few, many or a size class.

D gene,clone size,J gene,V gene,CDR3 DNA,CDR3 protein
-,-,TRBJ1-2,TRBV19,TGTGCCAGTAGTATGGGGGGCCTTGGCTACACCTTC,CASSMGGLGYTF
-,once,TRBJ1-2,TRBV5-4,TGTGCCAGCAGCTATCCGGGAGCACGGGGCTACACCTTC,CASSYPGARGYTF
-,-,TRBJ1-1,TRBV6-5,TGTGCCAGCAGGAAGCTGGGCACTGAAGCTTTCTTT,CASRKLGTEAFF
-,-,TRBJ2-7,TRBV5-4,TGTGCCAGCAGCTTGGATCTGTCCAGAGTAGGCTACGAGCAGTACTTC,CASSLDLSRVGYEQYF
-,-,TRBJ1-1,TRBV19,TGTGCCAGTAGCGCTACCGGGACAAGGATGAACACTGAAGCTTTCTTT,CASSATGTRMNTEAFF
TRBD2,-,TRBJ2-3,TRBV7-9,TGTGCCAGCAGCCCTGGACTAGCGGGGATCGCAGATACGCAGTATTTT,CASSPGLAGIADTQYF
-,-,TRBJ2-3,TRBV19,TGTGCCAGTAGTATAGAGGGTGGGTACGCGCAGTATTTT,CASSIEGGYAQYF
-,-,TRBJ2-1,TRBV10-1,TGCGCCAGCAGTGATCGGCAGGGTAGCCACAATGAGCAGTTCTTC,CASSDRQGSHNEQFF
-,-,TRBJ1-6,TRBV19,TGTGCCAGTAGTACCTCCCGGGACCCGACGTTCTCCTATAATTCACCCCTCCACTTT,CASSTSRDPTFSYNSPLHF
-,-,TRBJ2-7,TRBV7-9,TGTGCCAGCAGCGATTACCGGGACATACCCTACGAGCAGTACTTC,CASSDYRDIPYEQYF
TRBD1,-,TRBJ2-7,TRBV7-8,TGTGCCAGCAGCTGGGGACAGGACTCCTACGAGCAGTACTTC,CASSWGQDSYEQYF
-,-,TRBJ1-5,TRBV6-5,TGTGCCAGCAGCCCCATGCCTCTAAATCAGCCCCAGCATTTT,CASSPMPLNQPQHF
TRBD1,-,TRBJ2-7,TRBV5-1,TGCGCCAGCAGCTTGGAAGGGACAGGGACCTACGAGCAGTACTTC,CASSLEGTGTYEQYF
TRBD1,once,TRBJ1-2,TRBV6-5,TGTGCCAGCACCACAGGGGTGAGAGGCTACACCTTC,CASTTGVRGYTF